A single sample gave rise to the 27 T cell receptor beta chains below, sequenced in a study of OX40 agonist ivuxolimab in advanced cancers. Sequencing used immunoSEQ multiplex PCR; TCRdb keeps in-frame clones, though not all of them. The sample holds tens of thousands of clones, roughly 90% seen once. This material consisted of CD4+ or CD8+ T cells sorted from blood, taken in a trial of the OX40 agonist ivuxolimab. These receptors were obtained from an adult with an advanced solid tumor such as melanoma, head and neck, liver or kidney cancer.

The V gene is TRBV7-2, the J gene TRBJ2-5; D is undetermined. Trimming removed 5 bases from V and 6 bases from J, with 13 bases in between. Germline values: CDR1 SGHTA, CDR2 FQGNSA. The CDR3 runs to 13 residues. CDR3 DNA sequence: TGTGCCAGCAGCCCTAATAGCTTGCAGACCCAGTACTTC. This translates into CASSPNSLQTQYF.

V is TRBV19 and J is TRBJ2-3, with 15 nucleotides matching TRBD2. Germline CDR1 LNHDA, CDR2 SQIVND (reference sequence). The CDR3 is 18 amino acids. V dropped 5 bases and J dropped 0; count of bases not matched to a gene: 6. CDR3 sequence reads: CASSLPGLAGGSTDTQYF. For the CDR3, the DNA is TGTGCCAGTAGTCTCCCGGGACTAGCGGGAGGAAGCACAGATACGCAGTATTTT.

The CDR3 nucleotides read TGCGCCAGCAGCCAAGGGGTACTAGCGGGAGGGAGAGATACGCAGTATTTT. As protein: CASSQGVLAGGRDTQYF. V is TRBV4-3 and J is TRBJ2-3; TRBD2 aligns across 13 bases. This CDR3 is built from 17 residues. Germline V gene lookup returns CDR1 LGHNA and CDR2 YSLEER. After removal of 1 base from V and 5 bases from J, the junction contained 6 bases not matched to a gene.

The chain links TRBV4-3 to TRBJ2-1, with a tentative D call TRBD1 (6 bases). Germline V gene sequence: CDR1 LGHNA, CDR2 YSLEER. Trimming cost V 3 bases and J 8 bases, with 20 bases left between them. The CDR3 runs to 16 residues. Here the CDR3 DNA reads TGCGCCAGCAGCCATAATATGGACAGACGAGGGGATGAGCAGTTCTTC. Amino acid sequence: CASSHNMDRRGDEQFF.

The chain is built from TRBV28 and TRBJ2-3; TRBD2 is a possible D gene (7 bases). V lost 6 bases and J lost 3, with 25 bases in between. Germline-derived CDR1 and CDR2 are MDHEN and SYDVKM. CDR3 length: 18 amino acids. As DNA, the CDR3 is TGTGCCAGCAGGGGCAGGCGGGGGCCAAGGGGTTGGACAGATACGCAGTATTTT. Protein: CASRGRRGPRGWTDTQYF.

In the case of this clone: Other DNA sequences of this sample code for an identical CDR3. The chain uses TRBV9 and TRBJ1-1; possibly TRBD1 for D (6 bases). Trimming removed 2 bases from V and 0 bases from J, with 8 bases in between. The CDR3 runs to 14 residues. Germline V gene sequence: CDR1 SGDLS, CDR2 YYNGEE. As DNA, the CDR3 is TGTGCCAGCAGCGTCGACAGGTTGAACACTGAAGCTTTCTTT. Its protein product is CASSVDRLNTEAFF.

This clone was recorded once. This chain links TRBV28 with TRBJ1-4; unclear D gene. CDR1 MDHEN and CDR2 SYDVKM come from the germline V gene. V lost 10 bases, J lost 6 bases, and 15 bases lay in between. The CDR3 covers 13 residues. The DNA for the CDR3 is TGTGCCACCCTACATACGCTTGATGAAAAACTGTTTTTT. Translating gives CATLHTLDEKLFF.

The CDR3 here is CASSLGILEREKLFF. As DNA, the CDR3 is TGTGCCAGCAGCTTGGGCATCCTCGAGCGTGAAAAACTGTTTTTT. V and J are TRBV5-4 and TRBJ1-4; no clear D. Trimming removed 0 bases at V and 7 bases at J, with 13 bases between. The length of the CDR3 is 15 residues. CDR1 SGHNT and CDR2 YYREEE come from the germline V gene (reference sequence).

The V call is TRBV21-1, the J call TRBJ1-5; TRBD1 is the table's D call and was not checked against the DNA. TRBV21-1 is flagged as a pseudogene. This CDR3 has 19 residues. As DNA, the CDR3 is TGTGCCAGCAGCAAAAAACCGGGACAGGGATCCTCTAGCAATCAGCCCCAGCATTTT. Amino acids: CASSKKPGQGSSSNQPQHF.

This clone was counted a single time. This chain joins TRBV4-2 and TRBJ1-1, with 7 positions matching TRBD1. Germline assignment: CDR1 LGHNA and CDR2 YNFKEQ. This CDR3 has 13 amino acids. The V segment lost 6 bases and the J segment 6 bases; nucleotides outside the gene matches: 7. CDR3 sequence: CASSSKGGPEAFF. The DNA of the CDR3 is TGTGCCAGCAGTTCGAAAGGGGGCCCTGAAGCTTTCTTT.

The rearrangement uses TRBV7-2 and TRBJ2-5; D possibly corresponds to TRBD1 (6 bases). The last part of the DNA fits TRBJ2-7 better; the J call may be wrong. The germline gives CDR1 SGHTA, CDR2 FQGNSA. This CDR3 spans 14 amino acids. CDR3: CASSLDLGGNEQYF. The DNA for the CDR3 is TGTGCCAGCAGCTTAGACCTAGGGGGAAACGAGCAGTACTTC.

The chain links TRBV18 to TRBJ1-2; D is unresolved. V lost 2 bases and J lost 4, with 8 bases in between. The CDR3 runs 13 residues. Germline values: CDR1 KGHSH, CDR2 LQKENI. The CDR3 here is CASSPEIIYGYTF. In nucleotides, the CDR3 is TGTGCCAGCTCACCAGAGATTATCTATGGCTACACCTTC.

The chain recombines TRBV4-1 with TRBJ2-3; tentatively, D is TRBD1 or TRBD2 (7 bases each). Germline V gene data show CDR1 as MGHRA and CDR2 as YSYEKL. V was clipped by 0 bases and J by 3 bases, with 13 bases between them. This CDR3 is built from 16 residues. This CDR3 reads CASSQELRGGTDTQYF. The CDR3 region has the DNA TGCGCCAGCAGCCAAGAACTCAGGGGGGGTACAGATACGCAGTATTTT.

The CDR3 nucleotides are TGTGCCAGCAGCCAAGGGACAGGGGATGACTATGGCTACACCTTC. This encodes CASSQGTGDDYGYTF. The chain has TRBV4-2 and TRBJ1-2, with 9 bases matching TRBD1. CDR1 and CDR2 from the germline V gene are LGHNA and YNFKEQ. The CDR3 loop spans 15 amino acids. Losses at the gene ends were 1 base for V and 3 bases for J; bases not matched to a gene: 3.

This chain joins TRBV10-2 and TRBJ1-2; 10 nucleotides match TRBD1. The CDR3 spans 15 residues. V trimming: 8 bases; J trimming: 4 bases; junction bases outside the gene matches: 10. CDR1 is WSHSY and CDR2 is SAAADI in the germline V gene. The CDR3, as DNA: TGCGCCAGCGAAGGGGGACAGGGGTCGATCTATGGCTACACCTTC. Amino acids: CASEGGQGSIYGYTF.

The rearrangement links TRBV10-2 to TRBJ2-7, with 12 bases lining up with TRBD2. V lost 5 bases, J lost 2 bases, and 10 bases stayed unmatched. Looked up from germline, CDR1 is WSHSY and CDR2 is SAAADI. This CDR3 region has 17 residues. CDR3 DNA sequence: TGCGCCAGCAGTTCTAGCGGGAGGGCTGTGTTAGCCTACGAGCAGTACTTC. It is translated as CASSSSGRAVLAYEQYF.

The chain couples TRBV14 to TRBJ1-4; 8 nucleotides align to TRBD1. The germline V gene has CDR1 SGHDN and CDR2 FVKESK. The CDR3 totals 14 residues. Germline trimming cut 4 bases from V and 7 bases from J; bases unmatched to any gene: 5. CDR3 bases: TGTGCCAGCAGCCCCCGACAGGGGAGTGAAAAACTGTTTTTT. This encodes CASSPRQGSEKLFF.

This chain connects TRBV5-6 to TRBJ1-5; D unresolved. The germline V gene encodes CDR1 SGHDT and CDR2 YYEEEE. The CDR3 has 13 residues. V was cut by 0 bases and J by 8 bases, with 9 bases left in between. The CDR3 DNA reads as TGTGCCAGCAGCTTGGGAATCGGTAAGCCCCAGCATTTT. Protein: CASSLGIGKPQHF.

This chain joins TRBV29-1 and TRBJ1-4; D not certain. The germline V gene has CDR1 SQVTM and CDR2 ANQGSEA. V dropped 7 bases and J dropped 3 bases, with 12 bases sitting between them. The CDR3 runs 13 residues. The DNA for the CDR3 is TGCAGCGCTAAACATGAATCTAATGAAAAACTGTTTTTT. This encodes CSAKHESNEKLFF. Full variable domain (remainder filled in from reference TRBV29-1 and TRBJ1-4): SAVISQKPSRDICQRGTSLTIQCQVDSQVTMMFWYRQQPGQSLTLIATANQGSEATYESGFVIDKFPISRPNLTFSTLTVSNMSPEDSSIYLCSAKHESNEKLFFGSGTQLSVL.

This sequence joins TRBV7-2 and TRBJ1-2; tentatively, D is TRBD1 (6 bases). Looked up from germline, CDR1 is SGHTA and CDR2 is FQGNSA. V was pared by 2 bases and J by 5 bases, with 15 bases between. This CDR3 region has 15 residues. The CDR3 loop reads CASSLRSGEEYGYTF. CDR3 nucleotides: TGTGCCAGCAGCTTAAGGTCAGGGGAAGAATATGGCTACACCTTC. The entire variable domain, with the rest obtained from reference TRBV7-2 and TRBJ1-2, is as follows: GAGVSQSPSNKVTEKGKDVELRCDPISGHTALYWYRQSLGQGLEFLIYFQGNSAPDKSGLPSDRFSAERTGGSVSTLTIQRTQQEDSAVYLCASSLRSGEEYGYTFGSGTRLTVV.

The chain employs TRBV28 and TRBJ1-5, with D possibly TRBD1 on 6 matching bases. Germline-derived CDR1 and CDR2 are MDHEN and SYDVKM. This CDR3 is built from 15 residues. V was trimmed by 4 bases and J by 0 bases, leaving 10 bases between them. For the CDR3, the DNA is TGTGCCAGCAGTTCCGGGACATCTAGCAATCAGCCCCAGCATTTT. As protein: CASSSGTSSNQPQHF. Filled out from reference TRBV28 and TRBJ1-5, the complete variable domain reads DVKVTQSSRYLVKRTGEKVFLECVQDMDHENMFWYRQDPGLGLRLIYFSYDVKMKEKGDIPEGYSVSREKKERFSLILESASTNQTSMYLCASSSGTSSNQPQHFGDGTRLSIL.

In its sample, this clone was seen once. The V call is TRBV7-9, the J call TRBJ2-1; possible D gene TRBD2, 6 bases. V was cut by 6 bases and J by 7 bases, with 16 bases left in between. The CDR3 has 14 residues. CDR1 is SEHNR, CDR2 FQNEAQ, per germline (reference sequence). CDR3 sequence: CASRVNGGWNEQFF. The CDR3 nucleotides are TGTGCCAGCAGGGTTAATGGGGGGTGGAATGAGCAGTTCTTC.

V gene TRBV10-3 combines with J gene TRBJ2-5, with D hard to call. CDR3 length: 13 amino acids. Germline V gene sequence: CDR1 ENHRY, CDR2 SYGVKD. The ends were cut back, 4 bases at V and 1 base at J, with 7 bases in the middle. Here the CDR3 DNA reads TGTGCCATCAGTGCGGCAGGCCAAGAGACCCAGTACTTC. Protein sequence: CAISAAGQETQYF.

This sequence joins TRBV21-1 and TRBJ2-7. TRBV21-1 is termed a pseudogene. This CDR3 is built from 11 residues. Here the CDR3 reads CASSKDGEQYF. CDR3 sequence (DNA): TGTGCCAGCAGCAAAGATGGCGAGCAGTACTTC.

This clone was counted only a few times. The CDR3 nucleotides are TGTGCCAGGATAAATAAGGGGGGCCCCACAGATACGCAGTATTTT. It translates to CARINKGGPTDTQYF. The chain carries TRBV21-1 and TRBJ2-3. TRBV21-1 is a documented pseudogene. The CDR3 covers 15 residues.

This clone has a handful of counts. The chain has TRBV11-3 and TRBJ2-7; TRBD2 is a possible D gene (5 bases). V dropped 5 bases and J dropped 5 bases, with 19 bases sitting between them. The germline CDR1 and CDR2 sequences are SGHNT and YENEEA. The CDR3 consists of 15 residues. CDR3 in DNA: TGTGCCAGCAGCATGGGCGGACCCGAGGGCCACGAGCAGTACTTC. It codes for CASSMGGPEGHEQYF.

J is TRBJ2-3 and V is TRBV4-3; D is perhaps TRBD2 (6 bases). CDR3 length: 16 residues. The V end lost 2 bases, the J end lost 2 bases, and 14 bases lay between the germline ends. Germline V gene sequence: CDR1 LGHNA, CDR2 YSLEER. The CDR3 DNA is TGCGCCAGCAGCCAAAACTCCGGGAGCTTCACAGATACGCAGTATTTT. Protein sequence: CASSQNSGSFTDTQYF.